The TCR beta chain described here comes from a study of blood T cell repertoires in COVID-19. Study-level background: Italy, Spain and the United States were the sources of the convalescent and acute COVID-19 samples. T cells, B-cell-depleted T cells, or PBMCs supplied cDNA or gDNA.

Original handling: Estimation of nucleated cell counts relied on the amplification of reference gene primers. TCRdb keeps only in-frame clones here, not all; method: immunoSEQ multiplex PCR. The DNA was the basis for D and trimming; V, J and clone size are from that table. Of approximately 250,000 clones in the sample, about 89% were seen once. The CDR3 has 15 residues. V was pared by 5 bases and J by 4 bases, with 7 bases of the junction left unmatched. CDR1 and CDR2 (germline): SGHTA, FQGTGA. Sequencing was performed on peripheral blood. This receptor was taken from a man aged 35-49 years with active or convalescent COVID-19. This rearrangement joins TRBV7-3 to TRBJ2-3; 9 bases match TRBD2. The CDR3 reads CASSLAGGLSDTQYF. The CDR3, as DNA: TGTGCCAGCAGCCTCGCGGGGGGGCTTTCAGATACGCAGTATTTT.